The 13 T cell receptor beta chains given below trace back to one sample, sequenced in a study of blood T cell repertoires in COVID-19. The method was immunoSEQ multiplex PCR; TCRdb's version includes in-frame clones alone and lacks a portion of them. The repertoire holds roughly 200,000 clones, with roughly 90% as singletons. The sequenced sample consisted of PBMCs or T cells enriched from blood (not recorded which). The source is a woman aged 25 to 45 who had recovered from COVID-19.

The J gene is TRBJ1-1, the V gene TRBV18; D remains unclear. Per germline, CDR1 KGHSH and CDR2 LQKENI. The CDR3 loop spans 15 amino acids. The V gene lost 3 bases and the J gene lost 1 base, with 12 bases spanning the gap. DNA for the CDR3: TGTGCCAGCTCACCTATGAGGGCCACGAACACTGAAGCTTTCTTT. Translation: CASSPMRATNTEAFF.

The CDR3 sequence is CASSPRGGPYEQYF. The CDR3 region has the DNA TGTGCCAGCAGCCCCCGGGGGGGACCCTACGAGCAGTACTTC. The gene calls are TRBV11-3 and TRBJ2-7; 8 nucleotides agree with TRBD2. Losses at the gene ends were 5 bases for V and 2 bases for J; bases not matched to a gene: 5. Germline V gene data show CDR1 as SGHNT and CDR2 as YENEEA. CDR3 length equals 14 residues.

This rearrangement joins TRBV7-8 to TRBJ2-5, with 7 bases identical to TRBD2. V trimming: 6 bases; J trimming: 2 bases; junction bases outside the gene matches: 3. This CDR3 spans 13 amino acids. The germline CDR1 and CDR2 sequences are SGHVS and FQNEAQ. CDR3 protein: CASSLAVQETQYF. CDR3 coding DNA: TGTGCCAGCAGTCTAGCGGTTCAAGAGACCCAGTACTTC. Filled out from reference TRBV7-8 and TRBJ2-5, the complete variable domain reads GAGVSQSPRYKVAKRGQDVALRCDPISGHVSLFWYQQALGQGPEFLTYFQNEAQLDKSGLPSDRFFAERPEGSVSTLKIQRTQQEDSAVYLCASSLAVQETQYFGPGTRLLVL.

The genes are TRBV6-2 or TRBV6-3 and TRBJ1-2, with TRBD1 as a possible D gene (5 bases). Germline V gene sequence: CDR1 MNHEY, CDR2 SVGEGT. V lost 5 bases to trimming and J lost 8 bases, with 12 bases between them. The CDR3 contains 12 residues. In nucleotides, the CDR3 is TGTGCCAGCAGTAGGGGCGCAGGAGGCTACACCTTC. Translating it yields CASSRGAGGYTF.

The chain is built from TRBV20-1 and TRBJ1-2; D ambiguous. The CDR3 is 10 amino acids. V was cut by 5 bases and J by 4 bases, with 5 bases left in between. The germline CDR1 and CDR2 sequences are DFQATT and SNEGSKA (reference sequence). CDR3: CSAPTYGYTF. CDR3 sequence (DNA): TGCAGTGCTCCTACCTATGGCTACACCTTC.

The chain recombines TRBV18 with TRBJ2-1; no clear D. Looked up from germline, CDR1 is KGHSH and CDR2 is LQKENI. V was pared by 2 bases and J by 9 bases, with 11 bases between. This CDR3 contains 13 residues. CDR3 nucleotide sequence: TGTGCCAGCTCACCATTTCTAGGTGGTGAGCAGTTCTTC. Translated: CASSPFLGGEQFF.

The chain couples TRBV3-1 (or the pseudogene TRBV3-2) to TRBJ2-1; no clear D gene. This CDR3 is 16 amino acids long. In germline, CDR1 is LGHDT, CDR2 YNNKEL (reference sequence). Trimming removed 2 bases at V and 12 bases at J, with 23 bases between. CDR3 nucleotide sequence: TGTGCCAGCAGCCAATTCGGAGCCGTCTTCTCTTACGGGCAGTTCTTC. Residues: CASSQFGAVFSYGQFF.

The CDR3 nucleotides read TGTGCCAGCAGTTACGGGACAGGTGGGGCCGGGGAGCTGTTTTTT. This sequence encodes CASSYGTGGAGELFF. The chain combines TRBV6-5 with TRBJ2-2; 8 bases map to TRBD1. The CDR3 is 15 residues long. V shed 2 bases, J shed 6 bases, and the junction held 5 bases outside the gene matches. Germline V gives CDR1 MNHEY, CDR2 SVGAGI.

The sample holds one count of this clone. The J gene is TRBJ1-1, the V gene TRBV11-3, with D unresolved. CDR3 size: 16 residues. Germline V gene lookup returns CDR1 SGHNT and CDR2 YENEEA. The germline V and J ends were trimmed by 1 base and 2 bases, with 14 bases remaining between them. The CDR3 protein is CASSLAPWEGNTEAFF. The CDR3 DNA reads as TGTGCCAGCAGCTTAGCACCTTGGGAGGGAAACACTGAAGCTTTCTTT.

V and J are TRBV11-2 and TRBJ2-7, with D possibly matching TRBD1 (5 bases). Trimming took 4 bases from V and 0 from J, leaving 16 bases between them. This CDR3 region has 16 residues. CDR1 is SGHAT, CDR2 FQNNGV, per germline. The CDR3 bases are TGTGCCAGCAGCTACGCGCGGAAGCAGGGCTCCTACGAGCAGTACTTC. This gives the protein CASSYARKQGSYEQYF.

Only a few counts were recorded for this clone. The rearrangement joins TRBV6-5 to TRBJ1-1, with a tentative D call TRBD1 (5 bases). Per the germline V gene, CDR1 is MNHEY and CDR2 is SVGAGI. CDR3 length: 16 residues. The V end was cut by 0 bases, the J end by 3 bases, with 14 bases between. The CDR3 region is CASSYSRPRGYTEAFF. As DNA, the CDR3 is TGTGCCAGCAGTTACTCGAGACCTCGGGGGTACACTGAAGCTTTCTTT.

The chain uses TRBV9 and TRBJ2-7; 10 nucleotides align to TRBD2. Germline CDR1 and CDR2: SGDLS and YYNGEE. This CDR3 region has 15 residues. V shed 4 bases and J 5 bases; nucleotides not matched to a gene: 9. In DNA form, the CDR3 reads TGTGCCAGCAGCCCCCGAGCGGGAGGGCCGGACGAGCAGTACTTC. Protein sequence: CASSPRAGGPDEQYF.

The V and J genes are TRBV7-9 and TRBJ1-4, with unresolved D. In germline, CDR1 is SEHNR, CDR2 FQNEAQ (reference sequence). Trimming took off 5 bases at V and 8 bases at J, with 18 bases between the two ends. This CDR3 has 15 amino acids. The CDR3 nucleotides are TGTGCCAGCAGCGGTAAGGTGGAGATTGGGGAAAAACTGTTTTTT. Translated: CASSGKVEIGEKLFF.